The next 20 T cell receptor beta chains were all read from a single sample in a study of shared clonotypes between healthy human individuals. TCRdb's table, derived via immunoSEQ multiplex PCR, lists solely in-frame clones and lacks some. This repertoire shows 1.5 million to 2.5 million clones, less than 95% found once; its top ten account for roughly 1%. CD45RO-negative, CCR7-selected cells formed the naive CD8 fraction, which excluded terminally differentiated effector memory CD45RA+ cells. The sample taken for sequencing was naive CD8+ T cells sorted from blood. These TCRs come from a man between 18 and 35 years old in good health.

This clone came up once. V usage is TRBV12-5 and J usage is TRBJ1-5; 11 bases are a match to TRBD1. Germline lookup yields CDR1 LGHNT and CDR2 FRNRAP. J lost 2 bases, V lost 0 bases, and 12 bases had no gene match. There are 20 residues in the CDR3. The DNA of the CDR3 is TGTGCTAGTGGTTTGGTACTGGGTTGGGGACAGGGGGTAGGCAATCAGCCCCAGCATTTT. Translation gives CASGLVLGWGQGVGNQPQHF.

This CDR3 is CASSLGRSLTEAFF. The CDR3 nucleotides are TGTGCCAGCAGCTTAGGGCGGTCCCTCACTGAAGCTTTCTTT. This chain uses TRBV13 with TRBJ1-1, with D hard to call. Looked up from germline, CDR1 is PRHDT and CDR2 is FYEKMQ (reference sequence). The CDR3 consists of 14 residues. The ends were cut back, 0 bases at V and 4 bases at J, with 9 bases in the middle.

CDR3 loop: CASSRVGQGASYEQYF. CDR3 nucleotide sequence: TGCGCCAGCAGCCGAGTAGGACAGGGGGCTTCCTACGAGCAGTACTTC. The chain uses TRBV4-1 and TRBJ2-7; 11 positions match TRBD1. The CDR3 covers 16 residues. With V trimmed by 4 bases and J by 1 base, 6 bases remained unmatched. CDR1 MGHRA and CDR2 YSYEKL come from the germline V gene.

The chain has TRBV11-2 and TRBJ2-3; D is undetermined. The ends were cut back, 1 base at V and 5 bases at J, with 16 bases in the middle. The CDR3 is 16 residues long. Germline V lookup: CDR1 SGHAT, CDR2 FQNNGV. The CDR3 is CASSLGWAGAGDTQYF. The CDR3 DNA reads TGTGCCAGCAGCTTAGGGTGGGCAGGTGCTGGAGATACGCAGTATTTT.

The rearrangement uses TRBV2 and TRBJ1-1; tentatively, D is TRBD1 (5 bases). The CDR3 totals 14 residues. Between the trimmed V and J ends, which lost 1 base and 5 bases, there was a span of 11 bases. Germline lookup yields CDR1 SNHLY and CDR2 FYNNEI. CDR3 sequence (DNA): TGTGCCAGCAGTGAAGGGGGCTCTGGTACTGAAGCTTTCTTT. Amino acid sequence: CASSEGGSGTEAFF.

The chain joins TRBV30 to TRBJ1-2, with D unclear. V was shortened by 3 bases and J by 4 bases, with 15 bases between the two germline ends. Germline V CDR1 and CDR2: GTSNPN, SVGIG (reference sequence). The CDR3 loop spans 14 amino acids. CDR3 nucleotide sequence: TGTGCCTGGAGCGATCTAGACGGACCCTATGGCTACACCTTC. Translated: CAWSDLDGPYGYTF.

The rearrangement joins TRBV6-6 to TRBJ2-1; TRBD1 is a possible D gene (6 bases). Germline lookup yields CDR1 MNHNY and CDR2 SVGAGI (reference sequence). CDR3 length: 13 residues. V was trimmed by 6 bases and J by 8 bases, leaving 14 bases between them. In DNA, the CDR3 is TGTGCCAGCAGCACCACAGGGTTCGATGAGCAGTTCTTC. It specifies CASSTTGFDEQFF.

This chain connects TRBV5-1 to TRBJ2-1, with 8 bases that match TRBD2. J was trimmed by 3 bases and V by 4 bases; bases with no gene match: 6. The CDR3 length is 15 residues. Germline assignment: CDR1 SGHRS and CDR2 YFSETQ. CDR3 sequence reads: CASSLAGNNYNEQFF. The CDR3 DNA sequence: TGCGCCAGCAGCCTAGCGGGCAACAACTACAATGAGCAGTTCTTC.

Comments on this clone: Other DNA sequences in the sample encode the same CDR3. The CDR3 spells CASSFGGVNEKLFF. Written as DNA, the CDR3 is TGTGCCAGCAGTTTCGGGGGGGTTAATGAAAAACTGTTTTTT. This sequence joins TRBV28 and TRBJ1-4; weak D call: TRBD1 (5 bases). Germline assignment: CDR1 MDHEN and CDR2 SYDVKM. CDR3 length equals 14 residues. V lost 3 bases and J lost 4, with 9 bases in between. Based on the CDR3 plus reference TRBV28 and TRBJ1-4, the full variable domain is DVKVTQSSRYLVKRTGEKVFLECVQDMDHENMFWYRQDPGLGLRLIYFSYDVKMKEKGDIPEGYSVSREKKERFSLILESASTNQTSMYLCASSFGGVNEKLFFGSGTQLSVL.

The V gene is TRBV27, the J gene TRBJ2-1; TRBD2 matches at 11 bases. The length of the CDR3 is 16 residues. Per the germline V gene, CDR1 is MNHEY and CDR2 is SMNVEV (reference sequence). Trimming took 6 bases from V and 5 from J; bases not matched to a gene: 9. The CDR3 coding sequence is TGTGCCAGCAGCCTTCCGGGACTAGCGGCCAACAATGAGCAGTTCTTC. It yields the protein CASSLPGLAANNEQFF.

This clone was counted a single time. Written as DNA, the CDR3 is TGTGCCAGCAGCTTAGGGCCGGACACCGGGGAGCTGTTTTTT. This sequence encodes CASSLGPDTGELFF. J is TRBJ2-2 and V is TRBV7-2; D call uncertain. The CDR3 extends over 14 amino acids. Germline values: CDR1 SGHTA, CDR2 FQGNSA. Trimming shortened V by 1 base and J by 3 bases, and 6 bases separated the two germline ends.

The rearrangement joins TRBV29-1 to TRBJ2-7; no firm D call. Trimming took 4 bases from V and 4 from J, leaving 11 bases between them. This CDR3 is 12 amino acids long. Germline lookup yields CDR1 SQVTM and CDR2 ANQGSEA. This CDR3 is CSVATEDYEQYF. The CDR3 DNA reads TGCAGCGTTGCGACGGAAGATTACGAGCAGTACTTC.

The chain employs TRBV27 and TRBJ1-2, with D perhaps TRBD1 (6 bases). Germline lookup yields CDR1 MNHEY and CDR2 SMNVEV (reference sequence). This CDR3 is 16 amino acids long. V lost 4 bases to trimming and J lost 7 bases, with 22 bases between them. CDR3 DNA: TGTGCCAGCAGTTCGAAGCTAACCGTAACAGGGTTTGGCTACACCTTC. Translated, it gives CASSSKLTVTGFGYTF.

This chain uses TRBV9 with TRBJ1-1; D is unclear. V lost 0 bases and J 0 bases, leaving 12 bases between the germline ends. CDR3 size: 16 residues. From germline, CDR1 is SGDLS and CDR2 YYNGEE. CDR3 DNA sequence: TGTGCCAGCAGCGTAGGGAGTCAGAACATGAACACTGAAGCTTTCTTT. Protein: CASSVGSQNMNTEAFF.

To note about this clone: The same CDR3 also results from other DNA sequences found in this sample. The chain has TRBV6-5 and TRBJ2-7, with D possibly matching TRBD1 (6 bases). V was clipped by 2 bases and J by 2 bases, with 10 bases between them. CDR3 length: 14 residues. CDR1 MNHEY and CDR2 SVGAGI come from the germline V gene. The CDR3 protein is CASSYGGTTYEQYF. The CDR3 DNA follows: TGTGCCAGCAGTTACGGGGGCACAACCTACGAGCAGTACTTC.

The chain couples TRBV30 to TRBJ2-1, with a possible D match to TRBD1 (6 bases). This CDR3 comprises 13 residues. The germline gives CDR1 GTSNPN, CDR2 SVGIG (reference sequence). Trimming left V 2 bases short and J 8 bases short, with 13 bases between. CDR3 region: CAWSITQGYEQFF. CDR3 DNA: TGTGCCTGGAGTATTACGCAGGGGTATGAGCAGTTCTTC.

This chain links TRBV28 with TRBJ2-7; 10 positions match TRBD1. J was trimmed by 5 bases and V by 3 bases; bases with no gene match: 13. This CDR3 is 17 amino acids long. Germline lookup yields CDR1 MDHEN and CDR2 SYDVKM. CDR3 nucleotides: TGTGCCAGCAGTTTCAGGACAGGGGGTTTCCTCCAAAACGAGCAGTACTTC. Translating it yields CASSFRTGGFLQNEQYF.

As to this clone: The sample carries other DNA sequences with the same CDR3. This chain links TRBV27 with TRBJ2-7, with D possibly matching TRBD1 (6 bases). The CDR3 is made up of 14 amino acids. Germline CDR1 MNHEY, CDR2 SMNVEV (reference sequence). V lost 2 bases and J 4 bases, leaving 12 bases between the germline ends. The CDR3 loop is CASSLLAGAYEQYF. In nucleotides, the CDR3 is TGTGCCAGCAGTTTACTGGCAGGGGCTTACGAGCAGTACTTC.

This chain uses TRBV2 with TRBJ1-2, with D possibly TRBD1 on 5 matching bases. V lost 8 bases and J lost 0, with 13 bases in between. Germline CDR1 SNHLY, CDR2 FYNNEI. CDR3 length equals 14 residues. CDR3 sequence: CASWSQGANYGYTF. CDR3 in DNA: TGTGCCAGCTGGAGCCAGGGAGCTAACTATGGCTACACCTTC. The full variable domain, rest sourced from reference TRBV2 and TRBJ1-2, is EPEVTQTPSHQVTQMGQEVILRCVPISNHLYFYWYRQILGQKVEFLVSFYNNEISEKSEIFDDQFSVERPDGSNFTLKIRSTKLEDSAMYFCASWSQGANYGYTFGSGTRLTVV.

The rearrangement uses TRBV7-2 and TRBJ1-2; maybe TRBD1 (5 bases). Trimming stripped 5 bases from V and 4 bases from J, with 17 bases between. This CDR3 contains 15 residues. Germline V gives CDR1 SGHTA, CDR2 FQGNSA. The CDR3 is CASSPAGGSGYGYTF. As DNA, the CDR3 is TGTGCCAGCAGCCCCGCTGGGGGGTCTGGCTATGGCTACACCTTC.